A selection of T cell receptor beta chains follows, all from one sample in a study of identical twins. TCRdb re-called the 5' RACE reads through MiXCR, storing one row per CDR3 protein. The repertoire holds roughly 690,000 distinct CDR3 sequences, with about 20% as singletons. These data also formed part of another study, on T cells expressing NK-cell markers.

Sample: PBMCs. These receptors were taken from a woman between 18 and 29 years old in good health. Both conserved end residues are part of each CDR3. Fields, in order: D gene, V gene, J gene, clone size, CDR3 DNA, CDR3 protein. D genes are given only for firm matches. The size field is filled for only some rows; it gives once, few, many or a size class.

d_call: TRBD2
v_call: TRBV10-3
j_call: TRBJ2-3
clone_size: -
cdr3_nt: TGTGCCATCAGTGAGCCCCTAGCGGGAGTCGTTTTAGATACGCAGTATTTT
cdr3_aa: CAISEPLAGVVLDTQYF

d_call: TRBD2
v_call: TRBV9
j_call: TRBJ2-1
clone_size: many
cdr3_nt: TGTGCCAGCATCCGCACTAGCGGGGGGTTCGATGAGCAGTTCTTC
cdr3_aa: CASIRTSGGFDEQFF

d_call: -
v_call: TRBV20-1
j_call: TRBJ2-7
clone_size: few
cdr3_nt: TGCAGTGCGCGGCTGGGATTTGATACCGAGCAGTACTTC
cdr3_aa: CSARLGFDTEQYF

d_call: -
v_call: TRBV20-1
j_call: TRBJ2-5
clone_size: once
cdr3_nt: TGCAGTGCACAAACGCCGGGACACCCAAAGAGGGAGACCCAGTACTTC
cdr3_aa: CSAQTPGHPKRETQYF

d_call: -
v_call: TRBV20-1
j_call: TRBJ1-2
clone_size: many
cdr3_nt: TGCAGTGTGTACGGTGGGGAAGGTGGCTACACCTTC
cdr3_aa: CSVYGGEGGYTF

d_call: TRBD2
v_call: TRBV20-1
j_call: TRBJ2-5
clone_size: -
cdr3_nt: TGCAGTGCTAGCCCGCTAGCGGGAGGTCGGGCCCAGTACTTC
cdr3_aa: CSASPLAGGRAQYF

d_call: -
v_call: TRBV12-3/TRBV12-4
j_call: TRBJ2-1
clone_size: -
cdr3_nt: TGTGCCAGCAGTTTTACCAGCCCCAATGAGCAGTTCTTC
cdr3_aa: CASSFTSPNEQFF

d_call: -
v_call: TRBV7-2
j_call: TRBJ1-5
clone_size: -
cdr3_nt: TGTGCCAGCAGCTCCCCCCCCGGGAATAGCAATCAGCCCCAGCATTTT
cdr3_aa: CASSSPPGNSNQPQHF

d_call: -
v_call: TRBV7-9
j_call: TRBJ2-2
clone_size: many
cdr3_nt: TGTGCCAGCAGCGTGGGATTGGTGTTCACCGGGGAGCTGTTTTTT
cdr3_aa: CASSVGLVFTGELFF

d_call: -
v_call: TRBV11-3
j_call: TRBJ2-1
clone_size: -
cdr3_nt: TGTGCCAGCAGCTTAGAGGGGAGGCCGGCGCGCTTC
cdr3_aa: CASSLEGRPARF

d_call: -
v_call: TRBV29-1
j_call: TRBJ2-1
clone_size: many
cdr3_nt: TGCAGCGCCGGGACGCAGAGCTCCTACAATGAGCAGTTCTTC
cdr3_aa: CSAGTQSSYNEQFF

d_call: -
v_call: TRBV5-1
j_call: TRBJ2-2
clone_size: once
cdr3_nt: TGCGCCAGCAGCTTGGAGGGCTCGAGGATAACGAACACCGGGGAGCTGTTTTTT
cdr3_aa: CASSLEGSRITNTGELFF

d_call: -
v_call: TRBV29-1
j_call: TRBJ1-1
clone_size: few
cdr3_nt: TGCAGCGTTGACTGGGGGGTGAACACTGAAGCTTTCTTT
cdr3_aa: CSVDWGVNTEAFF

d_call: -
v_call: TRBV7-6
j_call: TRBJ2-1
clone_size: -
cdr3_nt: TGTGCCAGCAGCTCCCCGCCTCTTGAGCAGTTCTTC
cdr3_aa: CASSSPPLEQFF

d_call: -
v_call: TRBV20-1
j_call: TRBJ2-3
clone_size: -
cdr3_nt: TGCAGTGCTAGAGTCCCAGGACTCACAGATACGCAGTATTTT
cdr3_aa: CSARVPGLTDTQYF

d_call: TRBD1
v_call: TRBV3-1
j_call: TRBJ2-6
clone_size: -
cdr3_nt: TGTGCCTGCTGCCAAGGGACAGGTGGGGCCAACGTCCTGACTTTC
cdr3_aa: CACCQGTGGANVLTF

d_call: -
v_call: TRBV9
j_call: TRBJ1-2
clone_size: -
cdr3_nt: TGTGCCAGCAGCGTAGGAGGAGAGAACTATGGCTACACCTTC
cdr3_aa: CASSVGGENYGYTF

d_call: -
v_call: TRBV5-6
j_call: TRBJ2-4
clone_size: -
cdr3_nt: TGTGCCAGCAGCTCCCAGGGGCGGGGAAACATTCAGTACTTC
cdr3_aa: CASSSQGRGNIQYF

d_call: TRBD1
v_call: TRBV5-1
j_call: TRBJ2-7
clone_size: few
cdr3_nt: TGCGCCAGCAGCTTGTTCGGGACAGGGGGCGAGCAGTACTTC
cdr3_aa: CASSLFGTGGEQYF

d_call: -
v_call: TRBV6-5
j_call: TRBJ1-5
clone_size: -
cdr3_nt: TGTGCCAGCAGTTGGAACAGGAATCAGCCCCAGCATTTT
cdr3_aa: CASSWNRNQPQHF

d_call: TRBD1
v_call: TRBV10-1
j_call: TRBJ1-6
clone_size: -
cdr3_nt: TGCGCCAGCGGAACCGGGACAGGGATTTCACCCCTCCACTTT
cdr3_aa: CASGTGTGISPLHF

d_call: -
v_call: TRBV27
j_call: TRBJ1-5
clone_size: few
cdr3_nt: TGTGCCAGCAGTTTGGGGCAGTATAGCAATCAGCCCCAGCATTTT
cdr3_aa: CASSLGQYSNQPQHF

d_call: TRBD2
v_call: TRBV7-9
j_call: TRBJ2-7
clone_size: -
cdr3_nt: TGTGCCAGCAGCTTCTTGACTAGCGGCGCCTACGAGCAGTACTTC
cdr3_aa: CASSFLTSGAYEQYF

d_call: -
v_call: TRBV11-2
j_call: TRBJ2-7
clone_size: few
cdr3_nt: TGTGCCAGCAGCTTAGGAGACTGGGCAGGCTACGAGCAGTACTTC
cdr3_aa: CASSLGDWAGYEQYF

d_call: -
v_call: TRBV24-1
j_call: TRBJ2-1
clone_size: many
cdr3_nt: TGTGCCACCTCCGCCTACAATGAGCAGTTCTTC
cdr3_aa: CATSAYNEQFF

d_call: TRBD2
v_call: TRBV5-5
j_call: TRBJ2-5
clone_size: few
cdr3_nt: TGTGCCAGCAGCCTCAGACTAGCGAACCAAGAGACCCAGTACTTC
cdr3_aa: CASSLRLANQETQYF

d_call: -
v_call: TRBV11-1
j_call: TRBJ2-1
clone_size: many
cdr3_nt: TGTGCCAGCAGCTTAGTCGCTAGCTCGACCCCAAACTACAATGAGCAGTTCTTC
cdr3_aa: CASSLVASSTPNYNEQFF

d_call: TRBD2
v_call: TRBV9
j_call: TRBJ2-5
clone_size: few
cdr3_nt: TGTGCCAGCAGCGTAGTGGCTAGCGGGCCTCAAGAGACCCAGTACTTC
cdr3_aa: CASSVVASGPQETQYF

d_call: -
v_call: TRBV5-1
j_call: TRBJ1-1
clone_size: -
cdr3_nt: TGCGCCAGCAGCGCCAGTACAGGGATGAACACTGAAGCTTTCTTT
cdr3_aa: CASSASTGMNTEAFF

d_call: -
v_call: TRBV29-1
j_call: TRBJ2-5
clone_size: -
cdr3_nt: TGCAGCGTTGGTGGCTTAGCGGTGGAGACCCAGTACTTC
cdr3_aa: CSVGGLAVETQYF

d_call: -
v_call: TRBV9
j_call: TRBJ2-5
clone_size: -
cdr3_nt: TGTGCCAGCAGCGCAACCGGGAGCGGAGAGACCCAGTACTTC
cdr3_aa: CASSATGSGETQYF

d_call: TRBD1
v_call: TRBV20-1
j_call: TRBJ2-7
clone_size: -
cdr3_nt: TGCAGTGCTAGAGCCAGGGGGCTCGAGCAGTACTTC
cdr3_aa: CSARARGLEQYF

d_call: TRBD1
v_call: TRBV12-3/TRBV12-4
j_call: TRBJ2-1
clone_size: -
cdr3_nt: TGTGCCAGCAGTTTAGCTGGGGCAGGGGGCAATGAGCAGTTCTTC
cdr3_aa: CASSLAGAGGNEQFF

d_call: -
v_call: TRBV2
j_call: TRBJ2-2
clone_size: -
cdr3_nt: TGTGCCAGTGAAGATGGGAAAAGAGGGACCGGGGAGCTGTTTTTT
cdr3_aa: CASEDGKRGTGELFF

d_call: TRBD2
v_call: TRBV9
j_call: TRBJ2-2
clone_size: many
cdr3_nt: TGTGCCAGCAGCCCCCCCCAGCGGGGGGCGGGTGGGGAGCTGTTTTTT
cdr3_aa: CASSPPQRGAGGELFF

d_call: -
v_call: TRBV6-5
j_call: TRBJ2-3
clone_size: many
cdr3_nt: TGTGCCAGCAGTTACACCCACAGACAGGCACAGGCAGATACGCAGTATTTT
cdr3_aa: CASSYTHRQAQADTQYF

d_call: -
v_call: TRBV30
j_call: TRBJ2-1
clone_size: few
cdr3_nt: TGTGCCTGGCGGGATGAGCAGTTCTTC
cdr3_aa: CAWRDEQFF

d_call: TRBD2
v_call: TRBV7-9
j_call: TRBJ2-3
clone_size: -
cdr3_nt: TGTGCCAGCAGCCGCAGTGGACTAGCTGCGGCAGATACGCAGTATTTT
cdr3_aa: CASSRSGLAAADTQYF

d_call: -
v_call: TRBV29-1
j_call: TRBJ2-3
clone_size: -
cdr3_nt: TGCAGCGTTGACGACGCCGGGGAGAGCACAGATACGCAGTATTTT
cdr3_aa: CSVDDAGESTDTQYF

d_call: TRBD1
v_call: TRBV12-3/TRBV12-4
j_call: TRBJ1-2
clone_size: few
cdr3_nt: TGTGCCAGCAGTCCCCGGGACAGCTTCTATGGCTACACCTTC
cdr3_aa: CASSPRDSFYGYTF

d_call: -
v_call: TRBV12-3/TRBV12-4
j_call: TRBJ2-5
clone_size: -
cdr3_nt: TGTGCCAGCAGCGGTACGGGGGCTTTGGAGACCCAGTACTTC
cdr3_aa: CASSGTGALETQYF

d_call: TRBD1
v_call: TRBV4-3
j_call: TRBJ2-1
clone_size: -
cdr3_nt: TGCGCCAGCAGCCCTTTGGACAGGCCCTACAATGAGCAGTTCTTC
cdr3_aa: CASSPLDRPYNEQFF

d_call: -
v_call: TRBV5-1
j_call: TRBJ1-5
clone_size: many
cdr3_nt: TGCGCCAGCCACCCGTTCCCAGGGGCGGGACAGCCCCAGCATTTT
cdr3_aa: CASHPFPGAGQPQHF

d_call: -
v_call: TRBV12-3/TRBV12-4
j_call: TRBJ2-5
clone_size: few
cdr3_nt: TGTGCCACCGAGAGGTTGGACCAAGAGACCCAGTACTTC
cdr3_aa: CATERLDQETQYF

d_call: -
v_call: TRBV5-6
j_call: TRBJ2-7
clone_size: -
cdr3_nt: TGTGCCAGCAGCTTTTTGGGGTTTACGTCTTACGAGCAGTACTTC
cdr3_aa: CASSFLGFTSYEQYF

d_call: TRBD1
v_call: TRBV4-2
j_call: TRBJ2-1
clone_size: few
cdr3_nt: TGTGCCAGCAGCCGTACGGAGGGACAGGGCTACAATGAGCAGTTCTTC
cdr3_aa: CASSRTEGQGYNEQFF

d_call: -
v_call: TRBV4-3
j_call: TRBJ2-1
clone_size: few
cdr3_nt: TGCGCCAGCAGCCGTACAGGGAACCGCGATGAGCAGTTCTTC
cdr3_aa: CASSRTGNRDEQFF

d_call: -
v_call: TRBV27
j_call: TRBJ2-5
clone_size: few
cdr3_nt: TGTGCCAGCAGTTTTCGGACTTTAGAGACCCAGTACTTC
cdr3_aa: CASSFRTLETQYF

d_call: -
v_call: TRBV20-1
j_call: TRBJ1-4
clone_size: -
cdr3_nt: TGCAGTGCTAGGGAAACGGTGGGCGAAAAACTGTTTTTT
cdr3_aa: CSARETVGEKLFF

d_call: -
v_call: TRBV18
j_call: TRBJ1-2
clone_size: few
cdr3_nt: TGTGCCAGCTCACCAGGGTTTGACTACACCTTC
cdr3_aa: CASSPGFDYTF

d_call: -
v_call: TRBV29-1
j_call: TRBJ2-7
clone_size: -
cdr3_nt: TGCAGCGTTGCAGGGCCGTCCTACGAGCAGTACTTC
cdr3_aa: CSVAGPSYEQYF

d_call: -
v_call: TRBV5-1
j_call: TRBJ2-3
clone_size: few
cdr3_nt: TGCGCCAGCAGCTCCGCCCCTGGGGTACAGCCGAAGGCGCAGTATTTT
cdr3_aa: CASSSAPGVQPKAQYF

d_call: TRBD2
v_call: TRBV10-3
j_call: TRBJ2-7
clone_size: few
cdr3_nt: TGTGCCATCAGTGGTGCTAGCGGAGGGGCCTACGAGCAGTACTTC
cdr3_aa: CAISGASGGAYEQYF